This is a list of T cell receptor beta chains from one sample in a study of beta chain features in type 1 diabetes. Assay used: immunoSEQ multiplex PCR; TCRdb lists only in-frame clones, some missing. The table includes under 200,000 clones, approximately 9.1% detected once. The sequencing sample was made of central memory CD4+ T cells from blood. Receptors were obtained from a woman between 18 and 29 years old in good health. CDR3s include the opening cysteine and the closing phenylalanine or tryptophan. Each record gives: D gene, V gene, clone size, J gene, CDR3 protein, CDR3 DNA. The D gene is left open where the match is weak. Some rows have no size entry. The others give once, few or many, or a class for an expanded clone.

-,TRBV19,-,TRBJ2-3,CASSGRGLYTDTQYF,TGTGCCAGTAGTGGCCGGGGACTTTACACAGATACGCAGTATTTT
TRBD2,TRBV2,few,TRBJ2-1,CASTQGASGGLNEQFF,TGTGCCAGCACCCAAGGGGCTAGCGGGGGCCTGAATGAGCAGTTCTTC
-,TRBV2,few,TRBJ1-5,CASSEATAEQPQHF,TGTGCCAGCAGTGAAGCCACCGCGGAGCAGCCCCAGCATTTT
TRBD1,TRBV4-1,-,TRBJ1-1,CASSQLTGWDTEAFF,TGCGCCAGCAGCCAGCTGACAGGGTGGGACACTGAAGCTTTCTTT
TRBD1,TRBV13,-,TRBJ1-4,CASSSSVRTGVEKLFF,TGTGCCAGCAGCTCCTCGGTCCGGACAGGGGTTGAAAAACTGTTTTTT
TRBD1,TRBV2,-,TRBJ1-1,CASSRQGGNTEAFF,TGTGCCAGCAGTAGACAGGGTGGGAACACTGAAGCTTTCTTT
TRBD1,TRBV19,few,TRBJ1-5,CASSKDRAYQPQHF,TGTGCCAGTAGTAAAGACAGGGCGTATCAGCCCCAGCATTTT
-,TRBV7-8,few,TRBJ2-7,CASRVSPGRGEQYF,TGTGCCAGCAGAGTCAGTCCGGGTCGGGGCGAGCAGTACTTC
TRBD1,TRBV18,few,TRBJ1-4,CASSPQGGENEKLFF,TGTGCCAGCTCACCCCAGGGGGGCGAGAATGAAAAACTGTTTTTT
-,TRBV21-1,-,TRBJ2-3,CASSPRGGNPDTQYF,TGTGCCAGCAGCCCTCGGGGGGGGAACCCAGATACGCAGTATTTT
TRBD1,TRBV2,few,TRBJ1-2,CAGGTGANYGYTF,TGTGCCGGCGGGACAGGGGCTAACTATGGCTACACCTTC
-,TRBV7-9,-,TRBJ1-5,CASSFSLTDNQPQHF,TGTGCCAGCAGCTTCTCTTTAACAGACAATCAGCCCCAGCATTTT
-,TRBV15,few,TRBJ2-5,CATSRAQMAQYF,TGTGCCACCAGCAGAGCCCAGATGGCCCAGTACTTC
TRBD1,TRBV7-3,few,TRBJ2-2,CASSALPQGEFNTGELFF,TGTGCCAGCAGCGCCCTACCACAGGGGGAATTTAACACCGGGGAGCTGTTTTTT
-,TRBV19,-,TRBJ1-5,CASRTGTNLGSNQPQHF,TGTGCCAGTAGGACCGGGACAAATCTAGGCAGCAATCAGCCCCAGCATTTT
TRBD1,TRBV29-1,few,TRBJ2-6,CSVPGQGFSGANVLTF,TGCAGCGTACCGGGACAGGGATTCTCTGGGGCCAACGTCCTGACTTTC
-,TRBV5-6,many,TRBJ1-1,CASRLGEGTEAFF,TGTGCCAGCAGATTAGGGGAAGGCACTGAAGCTTTCTTT